Listed below are T cell receptor beta chains from one sample, sequenced in a study of T-cell memory formation after mild COVID-19. TCRdb re-called the 5' RACE reads through MiXCR, storing one row per CDR3 protein. The table records about 290,000 distinct CDR3 sequences, approximately 15% of them present only once. The sample consisted of PBMCs or a T cell subset sorted from them (not recorded which). The receptors derive from a young man who had mild COVID-19 (a few samples of this study predate the infection). Cell type and time point are not known. CDR3s include the opening cysteine and the closing phenylalanine or tryptophan. D genes are given only for firm matches. Rows give clone size only sometimes, using once, few, many, or a class for an expanded clone.

v_gene	d_gene	j_gene	abundance	CDR3nt	CDR3aa
TRBV11-2	-	TRBJ2-4	few	TGTGCCAGCAGCTTAATAAAGGGGGCGGGGGCCAAAAACATTCAGTACTTC	CASSLIKGAGAKNIQYF
TRBV29-1	-	TRBJ2-5	-	TGCAGCGTCCGTGGGGATGGAGAGACCCAGTACTTC	CSVRGDGETQYF
TRBV11-1	TRBD1	TRBJ1-1	-	TGTGCCAGCAGCTCTAGGGGGGGGACAGGGGGCCGGACGAACACTGAAGCTTTCTTT	CASSSRGGTGGRTNTEAFF
TRBV7-2	-	TRBJ1-2	-	TGTGCCAGCAGCACCCGGGGCACGGAGGGCTACACCTTC	CASSTRGTEGYTF
TRBV21-1	-	TRBJ2-7	-	TGTGCCAGCAGTCGTCGCTCCCAGTTCGCAGGGGCTGGCGAGCAGTACTTC	CASSRRSQFAGAGEQYF
TRBV7-2	-	TRBJ1-3	-	TGTGCCAGCAGCTTAGCGGGCTCTGGAAACACCATATATTTT	CASSLAGSGNTIYF
TRBV5-1	TRBD2	TRBJ2-5	many	TGCGCCAGCAGCTTGGGGAGCGGGACTATCCAAGAGACCCAGTACTTC	CASSLGSGTIQETQYF
TRBV11-2	TRBD2	TRBJ2-3	once	TGTGCCAGTCGGGGGGAGTCCTGGCATACGCAGTATTTT	CASRGESWHTQYF
TRBV7-2	TRBD2	TRBJ2-1	-	TGTGCCAGCAGCTTAGAGGCACTAGCGGGGGGGTCGAGACCCGAGCAGTTCTTC	CASSLEALAGGSRPEQFF
TRBV12-3/TRBV12-4	TRBD2	TRBJ2-5	-	TGTGCCAGCAGTTTAGGACTAGCGGCTGGTGAGACCCAGTACTTC	CASSLGLAAGETQYF
TRBV3-1	-	TRBJ1-4	few	TGTGCCAGCAGCCAGAACACCCACGGGGGGCAAAAACTGTTTTTT	CASSQNTHGGQKLFF
TRBV7-3	TRBD1	TRBJ1-2	few	TGTGCCAGCAGCCCAGGACAGGCTTTTGGCTACACCTTC	CASSPGQAFGYTF
TRBV29-1	-	TRBJ2-6	few	TGCAGCGTAGACAGCTCTGGGGCCAACGTCCTGACTTTC	CSVDSSGANVLTF
TRBV6-1	-	TRBJ2-5	-	TGTGCCAGCAGTGAGCCTGAAGACCAAGAGACCCAGTACTTC	CASSEPEDQETQYF
TRBV6-1	TRBD1	TRBJ2-5	-	TGTGCCACCGGGACAGGGGCATTCGAAGAGACCCAGTACTTC	CATGTGAFEETQYF
TRBV19	-	TRBJ2-3	-	TGTGCCAGTAGTATAGGGTCCTGGGGTACAGATACGCAGTATTTT	CASSIGSWGTDTQYF
TRBV4-1	-	TRBJ1-3	-	TGCGCCAGCAGCCCCGGGCAGGGTCCCTCTGGAAACACCATATATTTT	CASSPGQGPSGNTIYF
TRBV6-5	-	TRBJ1-6	-	TGTGCCAGCAGTCCCTTGGGGAATTCACCCCTCCACTTT	CASSPLGNSPLHF